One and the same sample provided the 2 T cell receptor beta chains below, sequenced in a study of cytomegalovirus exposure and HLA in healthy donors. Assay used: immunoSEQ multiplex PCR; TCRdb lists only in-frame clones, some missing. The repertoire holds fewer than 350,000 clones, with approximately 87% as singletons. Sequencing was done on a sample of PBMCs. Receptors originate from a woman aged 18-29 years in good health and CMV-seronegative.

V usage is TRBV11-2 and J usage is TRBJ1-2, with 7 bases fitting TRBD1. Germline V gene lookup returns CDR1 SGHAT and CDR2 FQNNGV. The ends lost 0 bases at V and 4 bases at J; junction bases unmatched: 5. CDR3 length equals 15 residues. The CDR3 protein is CASSLEDRRPYGYTF. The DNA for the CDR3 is TGTGCCAGCAGCTTAGAGGACAGGCGACCCTATGGCTACACCTTC.

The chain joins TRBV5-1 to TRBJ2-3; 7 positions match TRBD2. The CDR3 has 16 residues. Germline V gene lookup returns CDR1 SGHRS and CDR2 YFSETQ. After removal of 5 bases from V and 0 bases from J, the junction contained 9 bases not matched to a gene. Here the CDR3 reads CASRIEAGASTDTQYF. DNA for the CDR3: TGCGCCAGCAGAATTGAGGCGGGAGCTAGCACAGATACGCAGTATTTT.